The 8 T cell receptor beta chains below come from one sample, sequenced in a study of blood T cell repertoires in COVID-19. Generated by immunoSEQ multiplex PCR, the TCRdb table keeps only in-frame clones and is missing some. The sample holds more than 25,000 clones, roughly 87% seen once. Sequenced material: peripheral blood. The receptors stem from a man in his sixties or seventies with active or convalescent COVID-19.

Comments on this clone: Germline and junction disagree at one end, which may indicate a read error. This chain's CDR3 is CASSYSTAGSNEKLFF. CDR3 in DNA: TGTGCCAGCAGTTACTCTACGGCAGGGTCTAACGAAAAACTGTTTTTT. This sequence joins TRBV6-2 or TRBV6-3 and TRBJ1-4, with a possible D match to TRBD1 (5 bases). CDR1 is MNHEY and CDR2 is SVGEGT in the germline V gene. The CDR3 covers 16 residues.

The rearrangement joins TRBV7-2 to TRBJ1-2; 8 bases fit TRBD1. Germline CDR1 reads SGHTA; CDR2 reads FQGNSA. V gave up 4 bases and J gave up 8 bases; unmatched junction bases: 12. The length of the CDR3 is 15 residues. The CDR3 DNA reads as TGTGCCAGCAGCTACTCGACAGCGTCAGGGGGCGGCTACACCTTC. This encodes CASSYSTASGGGYTF.

The rearrangement uses TRBV5-1 and TRBJ1-1; 8 positions agree with TRBD1. From germline, CDR1 is SGHRS and CDR2 YFSETQ. The CDR3 covers 15 residues. V lost 2 bases to trimming and J lost 4 bases; unmatched junction nucleotides: 7. The CDR3 spells CASSFKTGATTEAFF. In DNA, the CDR3 is TGCGCCAGCAGCTTTAAGACAGGGGCGACCACTGAAGCTTTCTTT.

V usage is TRBV10-3 and J usage is TRBJ1-1; no definite D call. Trimming stripped 7 bases from V and 4 bases from J, with 13 bases between. The CDR3 runs 13 residues. CDR1 ENHRY and CDR2 SYGVKD come from the germline V gene. The CDR3 coding sequence is TGTGCCATCACCAAAATAGAACGCACTGAAGCTTTCTTT. Protein sequence: CAITKIERTEAFF.

Here the CDR3 reads CASSYDQDTEAFF. The CDR3 nucleotides read TGTGCCAGCTCATACGACCAGGACACTGAAGCTTTCTTT. The chain recombines TRBV18 with TRBJ1-1; D ambiguous. Germline-derived CDR1 and CDR2 are KGHSH and LQKENI. Trimming removed 5 bases at V and 3 bases at J, with 10 bases between. CDR3 length: 13 amino acids.

The chain has TRBV23-1 and TRBJ2-7; TRBD1 agrees at 8 bases. TRBV23-1 is reported as an ORF; its role is uncertain. The V segment lost 1 base and the J segment 0 bases; nucleotides outside the gene matches: 5. The CDR3 has 16 amino acids. CDR3 DNA: TGCGCCAGCAGTCAATGGGACAGGACCAGCTCCTACGAGCAGTACTTC. Residues: CASSQWDRTSSYEQYF.

The V and J genes are TRBV5-1 and TRBJ2-1, with a tentative D call TRBD1 (7 bases). The CDR3 runs 16 residues. V was trimmed by 3 bases and J by 5 bases, leaving 18 bases between them. Germline V gives CDR1 SGHRS, CDR2 YFSETQ. CDR3 loop: CASSSGGTVFNNEQFF. The CDR3 region has the DNA TGCGCCAGCAGCTCCGGCGGGACAGTGTTCAACAATGAGCAGTTCTTC.

This chain connects TRBV2 to TRBJ1-5; D is ambiguous. The germline gives CDR1 SNHLY, CDR2 FYNNEI. Trimming removed 4 bases at V and 4 bases at J, with 8 bases between. CDR3 length: 13 residues. CDR3 nucleotide sequence: TGTGCCAGCAGTGGGTCAGGTAATCAGCCCCAGCATTTT. As protein: CASSGSGNQPQHF.